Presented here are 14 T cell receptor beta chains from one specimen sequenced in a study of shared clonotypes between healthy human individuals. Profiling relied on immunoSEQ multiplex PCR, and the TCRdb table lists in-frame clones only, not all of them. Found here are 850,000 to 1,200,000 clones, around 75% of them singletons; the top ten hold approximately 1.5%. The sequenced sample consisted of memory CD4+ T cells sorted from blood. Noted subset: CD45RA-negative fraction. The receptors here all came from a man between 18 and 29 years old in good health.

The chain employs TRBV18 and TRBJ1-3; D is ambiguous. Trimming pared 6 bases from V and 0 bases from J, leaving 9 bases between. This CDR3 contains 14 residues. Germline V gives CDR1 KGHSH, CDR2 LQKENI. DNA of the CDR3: TGTGCCAGCTCGGAAGACAACTCTGGAAACACCATATATTTT. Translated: CASSEDNSGNTIYF. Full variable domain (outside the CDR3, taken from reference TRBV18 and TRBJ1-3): NAGVMQNPRHLVRRRGQEARLRCSPMKGHSHVYWYRQLPEEGLKFMVYLQKENIIDESGMPKERFSAEFPKEGPSILRIQQVVRGDSAAYFCASSEDNSGNTIYFGEGSWLTVV.

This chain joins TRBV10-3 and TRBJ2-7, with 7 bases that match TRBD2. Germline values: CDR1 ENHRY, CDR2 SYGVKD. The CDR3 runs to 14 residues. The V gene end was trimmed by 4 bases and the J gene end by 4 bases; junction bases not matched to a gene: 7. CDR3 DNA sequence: TGTGCCATCAGTGCCAAAAGCGGGATTTACGAGCAGTACTTC. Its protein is CAISAKSGIYEQYF.

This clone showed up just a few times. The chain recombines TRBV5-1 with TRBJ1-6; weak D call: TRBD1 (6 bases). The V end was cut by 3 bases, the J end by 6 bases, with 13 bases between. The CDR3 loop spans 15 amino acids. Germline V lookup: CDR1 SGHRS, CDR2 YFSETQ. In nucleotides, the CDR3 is TGCGCCAGCAGCTCGACTGGACAGTTTAATTCACCCCTCCACTTT. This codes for CASSSTGQFNSPLHF.

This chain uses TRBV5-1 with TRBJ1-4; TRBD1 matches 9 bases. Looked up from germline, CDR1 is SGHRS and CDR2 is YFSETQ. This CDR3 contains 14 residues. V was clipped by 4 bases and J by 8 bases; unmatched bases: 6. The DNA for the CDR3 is TGCGCCAGCAGCGTGGACAGGGGTGGGGAAAAACTGTTTTTT. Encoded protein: CASSVDRGGEKLFF.

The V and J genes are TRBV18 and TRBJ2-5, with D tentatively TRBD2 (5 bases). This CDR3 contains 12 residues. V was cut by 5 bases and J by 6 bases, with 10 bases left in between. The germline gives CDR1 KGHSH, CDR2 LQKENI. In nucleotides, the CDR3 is TGTGCCAGCTCAGATTCTAGCAAGACCCAGTACTTC. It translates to CASSDSSKTQYF.

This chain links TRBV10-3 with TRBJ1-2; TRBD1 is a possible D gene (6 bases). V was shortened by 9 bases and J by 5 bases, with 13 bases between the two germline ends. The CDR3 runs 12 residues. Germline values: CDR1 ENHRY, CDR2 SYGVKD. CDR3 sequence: CAISQGFYGYTF. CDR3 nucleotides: TGTGCCATTTCTCAGGGGTTTTATGGCTACACCTTC.

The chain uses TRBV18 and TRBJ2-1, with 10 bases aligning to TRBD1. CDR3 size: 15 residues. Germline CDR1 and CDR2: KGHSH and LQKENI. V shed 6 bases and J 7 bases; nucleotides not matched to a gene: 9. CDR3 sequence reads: CASSLGGTGENEQFF. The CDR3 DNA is TGTGCCAGCTCCTTGGGCGGGACAGGGGAAAATGAGCAGTTCTTC.

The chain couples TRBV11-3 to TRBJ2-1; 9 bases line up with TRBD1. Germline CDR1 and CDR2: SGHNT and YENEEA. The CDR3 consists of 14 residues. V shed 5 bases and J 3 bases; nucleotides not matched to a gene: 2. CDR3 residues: CASSEGQGYNEQFF. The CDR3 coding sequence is TGTGCCAGCAGCGAGGGACAGGGCTACAATGAGCAGTTCTTC.

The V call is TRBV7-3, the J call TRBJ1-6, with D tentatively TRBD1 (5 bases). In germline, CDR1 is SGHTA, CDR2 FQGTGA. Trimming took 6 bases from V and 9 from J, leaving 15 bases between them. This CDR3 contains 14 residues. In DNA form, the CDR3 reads TGTGCCAGCAGTACTGGACAAGGTGGTTCACCCCTCCACTTT. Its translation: CASSTGQGGSPLHF.

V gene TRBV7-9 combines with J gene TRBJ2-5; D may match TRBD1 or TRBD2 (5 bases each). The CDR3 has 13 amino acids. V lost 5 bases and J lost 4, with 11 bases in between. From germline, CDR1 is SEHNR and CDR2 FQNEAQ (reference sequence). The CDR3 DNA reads TGTGCCAGCAGCGTGGGGACCGGAGAGACCCAGTACTTC. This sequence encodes CASSVGTGETQYF. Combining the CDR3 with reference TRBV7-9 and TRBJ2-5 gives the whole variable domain DTGVSQNPRHKITKRGQNVTFRCDPISEHNRLYWYRQTLGQGPEFLTYFQNEAQLEKSRLLSDRFSAERPKGSFSTLEIQRTEQGDSAMYLCASSVGTGETQYFGPGTRLLVL.

CDR3 amino acids: CASRTVGGELFF. In nucleotides, the CDR3 is TGTGCCAGCAGGACCGTCGGCGGGGAGCTGTTTTTT. The chain uses TRBV6-5 and TRBJ2-2; D is uncertain. The CDR3 contains 12 residues. Trimming stripped 6 bases from V and 7 bases from J, with 9 bases between. CDR1 is MNHEY and CDR2 is SVGAGI in the germline V gene.

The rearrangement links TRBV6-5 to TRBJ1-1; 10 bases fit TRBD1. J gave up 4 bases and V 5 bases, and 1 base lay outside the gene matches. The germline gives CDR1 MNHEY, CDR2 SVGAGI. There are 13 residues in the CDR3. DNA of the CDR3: TGTGCCAGCAGTAGGGACAGGGGCACTGAAGCTTTCTTT. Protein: CASSRDRGTEAFF.

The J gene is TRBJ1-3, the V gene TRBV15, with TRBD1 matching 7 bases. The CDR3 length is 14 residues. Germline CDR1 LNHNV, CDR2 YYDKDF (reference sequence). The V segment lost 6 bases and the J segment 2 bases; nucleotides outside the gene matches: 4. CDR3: CATRWTGTGNTIYF. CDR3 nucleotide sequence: TGTGCCACCAGATGGACAGGAACTGGAAACACCATATATTTT.

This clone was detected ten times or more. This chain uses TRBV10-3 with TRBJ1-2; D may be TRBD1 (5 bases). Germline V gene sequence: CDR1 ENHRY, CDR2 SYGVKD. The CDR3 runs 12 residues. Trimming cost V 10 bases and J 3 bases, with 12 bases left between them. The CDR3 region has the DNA TGTGCCACCAGACAGAACGACTATGGCTACACCTTC. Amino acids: CATRQNDYGYTF.